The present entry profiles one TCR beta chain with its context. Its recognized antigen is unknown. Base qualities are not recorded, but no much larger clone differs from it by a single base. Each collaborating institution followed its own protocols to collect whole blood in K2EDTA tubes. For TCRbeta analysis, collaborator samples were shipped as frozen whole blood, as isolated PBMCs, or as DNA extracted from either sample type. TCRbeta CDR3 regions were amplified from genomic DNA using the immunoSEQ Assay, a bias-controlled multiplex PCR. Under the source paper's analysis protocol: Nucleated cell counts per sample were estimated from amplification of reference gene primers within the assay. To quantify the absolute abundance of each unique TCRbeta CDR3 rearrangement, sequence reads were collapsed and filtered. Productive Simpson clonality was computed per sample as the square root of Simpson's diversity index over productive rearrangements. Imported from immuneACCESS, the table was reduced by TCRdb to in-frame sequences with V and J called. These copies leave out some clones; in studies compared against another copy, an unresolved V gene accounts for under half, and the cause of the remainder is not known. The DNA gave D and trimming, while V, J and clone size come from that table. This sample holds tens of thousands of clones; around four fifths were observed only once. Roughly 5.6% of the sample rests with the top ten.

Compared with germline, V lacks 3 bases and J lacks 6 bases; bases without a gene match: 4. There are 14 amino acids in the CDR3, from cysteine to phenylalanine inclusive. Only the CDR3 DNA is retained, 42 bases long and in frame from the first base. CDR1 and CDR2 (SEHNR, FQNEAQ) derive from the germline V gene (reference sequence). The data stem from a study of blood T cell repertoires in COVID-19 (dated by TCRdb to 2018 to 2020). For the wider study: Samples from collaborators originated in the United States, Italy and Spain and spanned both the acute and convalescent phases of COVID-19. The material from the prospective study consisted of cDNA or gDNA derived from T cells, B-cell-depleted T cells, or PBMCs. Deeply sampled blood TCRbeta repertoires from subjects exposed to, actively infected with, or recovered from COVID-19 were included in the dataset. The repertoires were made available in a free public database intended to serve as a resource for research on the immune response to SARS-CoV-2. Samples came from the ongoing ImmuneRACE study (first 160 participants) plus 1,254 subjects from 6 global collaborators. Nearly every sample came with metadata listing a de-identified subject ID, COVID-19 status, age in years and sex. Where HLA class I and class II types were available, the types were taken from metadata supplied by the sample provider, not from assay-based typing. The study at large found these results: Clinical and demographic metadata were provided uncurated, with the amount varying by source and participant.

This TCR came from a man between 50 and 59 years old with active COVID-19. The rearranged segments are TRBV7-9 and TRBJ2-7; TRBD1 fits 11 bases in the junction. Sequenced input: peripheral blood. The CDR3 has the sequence CASSFGTGGSEQYF. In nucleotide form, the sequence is TGTGCCAGCAGCTTTGGGACAGGGGGTTCCGAGCAGTACTTC.